A single T cell receptor (beta chain) is shown here with its context. As yet, its antigen is unknown. This sample stems from a study of identical twins. Study-wide results and limits: Beta clonotypes that were abundant in cord blood contained fewer insertions, a pattern absent from memory repertoires. Alpha sequences that were out-of-frame and twin-shared showed an excess of low generation probability.

All donors comprised healthy Caucasians. This CDR3 region has 16 residues. V dropped 5 bases and J dropped 0 bases, with 15 bases sitting between them. The germline V gene has CDR1 MDHEN and CDR2 SYDVKM. MiXCR, run by TCRdb on the 5' RACE reads, gives a single entry per CDR3 protein. The sample lists 400,000 to 500,000 distinct CDR3 sequences, about 13% occurring once. The same sample was also studied in work on yellow fever vaccine responses in identical twins.

The clonotype originates from a woman under 30 in good health. Sequencing was performed on CD4+ T cells sorted from blood. This sequence joins TRBV28 and TRBJ2-3, with a possible D match to TRBD1 (6 bases). CDR3 loop: CASSHDRKGSTDTQYF. The CDR3 DNA follows: TGTGCCAGCAGTCACGACAGGAAGGGAAGCACAGATACGCAGTATTTT.